Below are 29 T cell receptor beta chains sequenced from a single sample in a study of PD-1 blockade in classical Hodgkin lymphoma. Time point: cycle 4 day 1 (C4D1), after 5 to 7 weeks of nivolumab. There was relapse after autologous stem cell transplantation in every patient, and there was variation in brentuximab vedotin exposure. The method was immunoSEQ multiplex PCR; TCRdb's version includes in-frame clones alone and lacks a portion of them. The sample carries about 64,000 clones, around 94% recorded once. Material: peripheral blood mononuclear cells (PBMCs), obtained before the fourth cycle of nivolumab. These receptors were obtained from a human donor with classical Hodgkin lymphoma.

The chain carries TRBV7-9 and TRBJ2-3; TRBD2 matches 8 bases. J gave up 2 bases and V 5 bases, and 9 bases lay outside the gene matches. Germline V lookup: CDR1 SEHNR, CDR2 FQNEAQ (reference sequence). CDR3 length: 16 residues. CDR3 loop: CASSDVIGLATDTQYF. CDR3 in DNA: TGTGCCAGCAGCGACGTTATAGGACTAGCCACAGATACGCAGTATTTT.

For the CDR3, the DNA is TGTGCCAGCAGCACCGGGACTAGCGGGAAAGGGGTCACAGATACGCAGTATTTT. Protein: CASSTGTSGKGVTDTQYF. This chain links TRBV11-3 with TRBJ2-3, with TRBD2 matching over 13 bases. The CDR3 covers 18 residues. The ends lost 5 bases at V and 2 bases at J; junction bases unmatched: 10. Germline V CDR1 and CDR2: SGHNT, YENEEA.

A few counts support this clone. V and J are TRBV30 and TRBJ2-3; D may be TRBD1 (5 bases). The CDR3 length is 14 residues. V was trimmed by 2 bases and J by 1 base, leaving 10 bases between them. Per the germline V gene, CDR1 is GTSNPN and CDR2 is SVGIG (reference sequence). CDR3 sequence reads: CAWSLGEGTDTQYF. The DNA for the CDR3 is TGTGCCTGGAGTTTAGGGGAAGGCACAGATACGCAGTATTTT.

The chain's CDR3 is CASSPQGEGEQYF. In DNA form, the CDR3 reads TGTGCCAGCTCACCACAGGGAGAGGGCGAGCAGTACTTC. The chain recombines TRBV18 with TRBJ2-7, with D perhaps matching TRBD2 (5 bases). V was trimmed by 1 base and J by 6 bases, leaving 10 bases between them. CDR3 length: 13 amino acids. The germline V gene has CDR1 KGHSH and CDR2 LQKENI.

The gene calls are TRBV10-2 and TRBJ2-5; D perhaps matches TRBD2 (5 bases). This CDR3 comprises 15 residues. V lost 6 bases and J 4 bases, leaving 18 bases between the germline ends. CDR1 and CDR2 (germline): WSHSY, SAAADI. The DNA for the CDR3 is TGCGCCAGCAGGCTGGGCGAGGGAAGTAGAGAGACCCAGTACTTC. As protein: CASRLGEGSRETQYF.

This clone showed up just once. The chain links TRBV5-6 to TRBJ2-7; D remains ambiguous. The CDR3 contains 13 residues. CDR1 and CDR2 from the germline V gene are SGHDT and YYEEEE. V was cut by 2 bases and J by 2 bases, with 8 bases left in between. CDR3 region: CASSFASTYEQYF. CDR3 nucleotides: TGTGCCAGCAGCTTTGCTTCTACCTACGAGCAGTACTTC.

The chain employs TRBV5-1 and TRBJ2-4; either TRBD1 or TRBD2 may supply D (6 bases each). CDR1 is SGHRS, CDR2 YFSETQ, per germline. The ends were cut back, 0 bases at V and 8 bases at J, with 12 bases in the middle. The CDR3 has 14 residues. Written as DNA, the CDR3 is TGCGCCAGCAGCTTGGAACCGGGGGCGGACATTCAGTACTTC. It specifies CASSLEPGADIQYF.

The V call is TRBV4-1, the J call TRBJ2-7, with unresolved D. Germline-derived CDR1 and CDR2 are MGHRA and YSYEKL. This CDR3 contains 12 residues. V shed 2 bases and J shed 9 bases, with 11 bases lying between them. The CDR3 sequence: CASSQSGLGQYF. CDR3 in DNA: TGCGCCAGCAGCCAATCCGGCCTCGGGCAGTACTTC.

The V and J genes are TRBV5-1 and TRBJ1-4; 7 positions match TRBD1. The CDR3 extends over 14 amino acids. Trimming cost V 5 bases and J 5 bases; bases outside gene matches: 6. CDR1 is SGHRS, CDR2 YFSETQ, per germline. The CDR3 region is CASREGQWNEKLFF. In DNA form, the CDR3 reads TGCGCCAGCAGGGAGGGACAGTGGAATGAAAAACTGTTTTTT.

The V gene is TRBV5-8, the J gene TRBJ2-3; no clear D gene. CDR1 and CDR2 from the germline V gene are SGHTS and YDEGEE. The CDR3 covers 11 residues. CDR3 bases: TGTAGTTCCGGTAACACAGATACGCAGTATTTT. This encodes CSSGNTDTQYF.

V usage is TRBV9 and J usage is TRBJ2-7; 7 nucleotides agree with TRBD2. J lost 6 bases, V lost 0 bases, and 6 bases had no gene match. The CDR3 covers 14 residues. CDR1 is SGDLS and CDR2 is YYNGEE in the germline V gene. CDR3 loop: CASSVGEGLGEQYF. The CDR3 coding sequence is TGTGCCAGCAGCGTAGGGGAGGGGTTGGGCGAGCAGTACTTC. The whole variable domain, remainder taken from reference TRBV9 and TRBJ2-7, is DSGVTQTPKHLITATGQRVTLRCSPRSGDLSVYWYQQSLDQGLQFLIQYYNGEERAKGNILERFSAQQFPDLHSELNLSSLELGDSALYFCASSVGEGLGEQYFGPGTRLTVT.

The chain recombines TRBV5-1 with TRBJ2-5; tentative D call: TRBD2 (5 bases). The germline V gene encodes CDR1 SGHRS and CDR2 YFSETQ. The V and J ends lost 4 bases and 0 bases respectively, with 13 bases between them. There are 15 residues in the CDR3. CDR3 sequence (DNA): TGCGCCAGCAGCGTTACTACTAGTAACCAAGAGACCCAGTACTTC. Protein sequence: CASSVTTSNQETQYF.

This chain connects TRBV27 to TRBJ2-7, with D perhaps given as TRBD1 or TRBD2 (5 bases each). The CDR3 is made up of 14 amino acids. V gave up 5 bases and J gave up 0 bases, with 11 bases separating them. Germline V gene lookup returns CDR1 MNHEY and CDR2 SMNVEV (reference sequence). The CDR3 spells CASSTRTPSYEQYF. CDR3 nucleotides: TGTGCCAGCAGTACTAGGACACCCTCCTACGAGCAGTACTTC.

This chain connects TRBV4-1 to TRBJ2-7, with 7 bases that match TRBD1. V trimming: 1 base; J trimming: 4 bases; junction bases outside the gene matches: 7. The CDR3 consists of 15 residues. From germline, CDR1 is MGHRA and CDR2 YSYEKL. In nucleotides, the CDR3 is TGCGCCAGCAGCCAAGGACAGGGCGAGAGGTACGAGCAGTACTTC. Encoded protein: CASSQGQGERYEQYF.

The chain has TRBV9 and TRBJ2-3; D is uncertain. Germline values: CDR1 SGDLS, CDR2 YYNGEE. The CDR3 sequence is 14 residues long. V was trimmed by 0 bases and J by 1 base, leaving 6 bases between them. The CDR3 DNA reads TGTGCCAGCAGCGTAGAACTGGGCACAGATACGCAGTATTTT. Amino acid sequence: CASSVELGTDTQYF.

This clone showed up just once. V is TRBV7-6 and J is TRBJ2-2; D not certain. Looked up from germline, CDR1 is SGHVS and CDR2 is FNYEAQ. The V and J ends lost 6 bases and 6 bases respectively, with 11 bases between them. This CDR3 comprises 13 residues. The CDR3 loop is CASRTPPAGELFF. The CDR3, as DNA: TGTGCCAGCAGAACACCACCGGCCGGGGAGCTGTTTTTT.

The J gene is TRBJ1-6, the V gene TRBV7-9; perhaps TRBD1 as D (6 bases). This CDR3 has 16 residues. Germline V gene lookup returns CDR1 SEHNR and CDR2 FQNEAQ (reference sequence). With 4 bases removed from V and 1 base from J, the gap between germline ends came to 11 bases. The CDR3 bases are TGTGCCAGCAGCTCAGGGAGGGGGTCCTATAATTCACCCCTCCACTTT. As protein: CASSSGRGSYNSPLHF.

This chain connects TRBV28 to TRBJ2-1; 8 positions agree with TRBD2. The CDR3 consists of 15 residues. The V gene end was trimmed by 3 bases and the J gene end by 7 bases; junction bases not matched to a gene: 8. CDR1 is MDHEN, CDR2 SYDVKM, per germline. In DNA, the CDR3 is TGTGCCAGCAGTTTCGGGAGGGGAAAGGGGAATGAGCAGTTCTTC. Protein sequence: CASSFGRGKGNEQFF. Combining the CDR3 with reference TRBV28 and TRBJ2-1 gives the whole variable domain DVKVTQSSRYLVKRTGEKVFLECVQDMDHENMFWYRQDPGLGLRLIYFSYDVKMKEKGDIPEGYSVSREKKERFSLILESASTNQTSMYLCASSFGRGKGNEQFFGPGTRLTVL.

The genes are TRBV12-5 and TRBJ2-1; weak D call: TRBD1 (6 bases). V dropped 0 bases and J dropped 5 bases, with 17 bases sitting between them. CDR3 length equals 17 residues. Per the germline V gene, CDR1 is LGHNT and CDR2 is FRNRAP. The CDR3 reads CASGLVLTGGSDNEQFF. The CDR3 DNA reads as TGTGCTAGTGGTTTGGTACTGACTGGGGGCTCGGACAATGAGCAGTTCTTC.

The DNA of the CDR3 is TGTGCCAGCAGCTTGGGTTCTAGCGGGAGGGCGAGCACCGGGGAGCTGTTTTTT. This encodes CASSLGSSGRASTGELFF. This rearrangement joins TRBV5-4 to TRBJ2-2; TRBD2 matches at 12 bases. J gave up 4 bases and V 0 bases, and 7 bases lay outside the gene matches. Germline V lookup: CDR1 SGHNT, CDR2 YYREEE (reference sequence). The CDR3 has 18 amino acids.

The V and J genes are TRBV27 and TRBJ2-1, with 11 bases fitting TRBD2. With 6 bases clipped from V and 8 bases from J, the junction kept 3 bases outside the gene matches. The CDR3 totals 13 residues. Germline V gives CDR1 MNHEY, CDR2 SMNVEV (reference sequence). CDR3 in DNA: TGTGCCAGCAGCCCTAGCGGGAGGCATGAGCAGTTCTTC. It specifies CASSPSGRHEQFF.

The chain employs TRBV15 and TRBJ1-5; D unresolved. The CDR3 length is 15 residues. In germline, CDR1 is LNHNV, CDR2 YYDKDF (reference sequence). Trimming cost V 0 bases and J 4 bases, with 10 bases left between them. The CDR3: CATSRDLSGNQPQHF. The CDR3 bases are TGTGCCACCAGCAGAGATTTGTCGGGTAATCAGCCCCAGCATTTT.

The rearrangement links TRBV2 to TRBJ2-7; the match to TRBD1 covers 10 bases. This CDR3 is built from 15 residues. Germline CDR1 and CDR2: SNHLY and FYNNEI. With V trimmed by 5 bases and J by 3 bases, 7 bases remained unmatched. DNA of the CDR3: TGTGCCAGCAGTCCCGGGACAGGGGACAACTACGAGCAGTACTTC. Translating it yields CASSPGTGDNYEQYF.

V gene TRBV5-6 combines with J gene TRBJ1-2; TRBD1 matches at 9 bases. Looked up from germline, CDR1 is SGHDT and CDR2 is YYEEEE. The CDR3 has 13 amino acids. Losses at the gene ends were 5 bases for V and 9 bases for J; bases not matched to a gene: 8. CDR3 amino acids: CASRGQGRRSYTF. CDR3 sequence (DNA): TGTGCCAGCAGAGGACAGGGGAGGAGAAGCTACACCTTC.

This sequence joins TRBV5-8 and TRBJ2-3, with no clear D. Trimming cost V 0 bases and J 2 bases, with 7 bases left between them. This CDR3 contains 14 residues. The V gene's germline CDR1 is SGHTS and CDR2 YDEGEE. CDR3 loop: CASSLGGITDTQYF. As DNA, the CDR3 is TGTGCCAGCAGCTTGGGGGGTATCACAGATACGCAGTATTTT.

This clone was recorded a few times. The gene calls are TRBV5-4 and TRBJ1-1; D not resolved. The CDR3 contains 13 residues. Trimming shortened V by 2 bases and J by 3 bases, and 8 bases separated the two germline ends. Germline lookup yields CDR1 SGHNT and CDR2 YYREEE (reference sequence). The CDR3 DNA reads TGTGCCAGCAGCTTAGGGAGGGACACTGAAGCTTTCTTT. Its translation is CASSLGRDTEAFF.

This sequence joins TRBV20-1 and TRBJ1-1, with D unclear. Germline lookup yields CDR1 DFQATT and CDR2 SNEGSKA (reference sequence). This CDR3 contains 8 residues. Trimming removed 7 bases from V and 11 bases from J, with 8 bases in between. The CDR3 nucleotides read TGCAGTGTTGACGGGGCTTTCTTT. This encodes CSVDGAFF.

V is TRBV28 and J is TRBJ1-6, with D unclear. V shed 4 bases and J shed 2 bases, with 9 bases lying between them. The germline V gene has CDR1 MDHEN and CDR2 SYDVKM. The CDR3 runs 15 residues. CDR3 bases: TGTGCCAGCAGTTCGTTGGACCCCTATAATTCACCCCTCCACTTT. As protein: CASSSLDPYNSPLHF.

V and J are TRBV29-1 and TRBJ2-1, with D unclear. Germline lookup yields CDR1 SQVTM and CDR2 ANQGSEA. This CDR3 has 14 amino acids. Trimming pared 4 bases from V and 0 bases from J, leaving 10 bases between. The CDR3, as DNA: TGCAGCGTTGGATTCCAACTCTCCTACAATGAGCAGTTCTTC. Protein: CSVGFQLSYNEQFF.